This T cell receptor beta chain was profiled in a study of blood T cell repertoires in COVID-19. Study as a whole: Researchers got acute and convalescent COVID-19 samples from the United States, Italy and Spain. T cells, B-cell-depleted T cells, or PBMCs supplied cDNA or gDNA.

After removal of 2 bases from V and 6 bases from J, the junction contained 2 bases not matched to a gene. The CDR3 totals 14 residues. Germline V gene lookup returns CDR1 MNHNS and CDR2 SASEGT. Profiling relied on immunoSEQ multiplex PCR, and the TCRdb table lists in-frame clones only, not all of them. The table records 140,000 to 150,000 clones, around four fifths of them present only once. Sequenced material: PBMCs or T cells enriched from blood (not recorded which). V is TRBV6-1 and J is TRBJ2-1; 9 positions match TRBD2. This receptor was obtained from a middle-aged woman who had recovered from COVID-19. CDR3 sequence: CASSEWGLANEQFF. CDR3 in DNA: TGTGCCAGCAGTGAATGGGGACTAGCCAATGAGCAGTTCTTC.